The next 21 T cell receptor beta chains were all read from a single sample in a study of cytomegalovirus exposure and HLA in healthy donors. Sequenced by immunoSEQ multiplex PCR; TCRdb stores in-frame clones only, minus some. The data contain over 200,000 clones, 75% to 90% of them singletons. Sequenced input: PBMCs. Source of these receptors: a woman aged 25 to 45 in good health and CMV-seropositive.

The chain is built from TRBV10-3 and TRBJ2-1; 8 positions match TRBD2. CDR3 length equals 15 residues. Germline V gives CDR1 ENHRY, CDR2 SYGVKD. V lost 8 bases and J lost 5; bases outside the gene matches: 11. The CDR3 DNA reads TGTGCCATCCTTAGACCGGGACTAGAAAACAATGAGCAGTTCTTC. It encodes CAILRPGLENNEQFF.

The gene calls are TRBV18 and TRBJ2-7; D is possibly TRBD1 (5 bases). Germline CDR1 and CDR2: KGHSH and LQKENI. The CDR3 sequence is 13 residues long. V lost 2 bases to trimming and J lost 2 bases, with 7 bases between them. The chain's CDR3 is CASSPSGPYEQYF. The CDR3, as DNA: TGTGCCAGCTCACCATCAGGGCCCTACGAGCAGTACTTC.

The chain is built from TRBV2 and TRBJ1-1; D unclear. Trimming cost V 1 base and J 4 bases, with 7 bases left between them. Germline assignment: CDR1 SNHLY and CDR2 FYNNEI. The CDR3 is 13 residues long. The CDR3 here is CASSEGTGTEAFF. The CDR3 coding sequence is TGTGCCAGCAGTGAAGGGACCGGCACTGAAGCTTTCTTT.

This chain uses TRBV7-9 with TRBJ2-6; D possibly uses TRBD1 or TRBD2 (5 bases each). The CDR3 is 19 residues long. Germline-derived CDR1 and CDR2 are SEHNR and FQNEAQ (reference sequence). V lost 2 bases, J lost 0 bases, and 17 bases lay in between. CDR3 coding DNA: TGTGCCAGCAGCTTATTACGGGGCAGGCAAATCTCTGGGGCCAACGTCCTGACTTTC. The encoded protein is CASSLLRGRQISGANVLTF.

J is TRBJ2-5 and V is TRBV6-5; a weak D match, TRBD2 (5 bases). CDR1 and CDR2 (germline): MNHEY, SVGAGI. This CDR3 is built from 12 residues. V gave up 2 bases and J gave up 6 bases, with 7 bases separating them. In DNA, the CDR3 is TGTGCCAGCAGTTACGCGGGTCAGACCCAGTACTTC. Protein: CASSYAGQTQYF.

V usage is TRBV19 and J usage is TRBJ2-7; TRBD1 matches at 7 bases. Germline V lookup: CDR1 LNHDA, CDR2 SQIVND (reference sequence). CDR3 length: 15 residues. V lost 6 bases, J lost 3 bases, and 11 bases stayed unmatched. This CDR3 reads CASSPPGQPYYEQYF. For the CDR3, the DNA is TGTGCCAGTAGCCCTCCGGGACAGCCCTACTACGAGCAGTACTTC.

The V gene is TRBV6-1, the J gene TRBJ1-2; no clear D gene. The CDR3 runs to 14 residues. The germline CDR1 and CDR2 sequences are MNHNS and SASEGT. V shed 0 bases and J shed 8 bases, with 13 bases lying between them. The CDR3 region is CASSEALGMEGYTF. The CDR3 DNA reads TGTGCCAGCAGTGAAGCGCTGGGGATGGAAGGCTACACCTTC.

V and J are TRBV28 and TRBJ2-5; D might be TRBD2 (5 bases). The CDR3 sequence is 12 residues long. The germline V gene has CDR1 MDHEN and CDR2 SYDVKM. Trimming took off 8 bases at V and 4 bases at J, with 11 bases between the two ends. The CDR3 loop is CASQPGGETQYF. The DNA of the CDR3 is TGTGCCAGCCAACCAGGAGGAGAGACCCAGTACTTC. Filled out from reference TRBV28 and TRBJ2-5, the complete variable domain reads DVKVTQSSRYLVKRTGEKVFLECVQDMDHENMFWYRQDPGLGLRLIYFSYDVKMKEKGDIPEGYSVSREKKERFSLILESASTNQTSMYLCASQPGGETQYFGPGTRLLVL.

This chain uses TRBV18 with TRBJ2-7; TRBD1 agrees at 8 bases. This CDR3 spans 14 amino acids. In germline, CDR1 is KGHSH, CDR2 LQKENI. Trimming took 4 bases from V and 5 from J; bases not matched to a gene: 7. The CDR3 spells CASSLGQGVHEQYF. The CDR3 coding sequence is TGTGCCAGCTCACTTGGACAGGGTGTTCACGAGCAGTACTTC.

The chain links TRBV27 to TRBJ2-3; possibly TRBD1 for D (5 bases). Germline V lookup: CDR1 MNHEY, CDR2 SMNVEV (reference sequence). The length of the CDR3 is 14 residues. Trimming took 4 bases from V and 1 from J, leaving 9 bases between them. CDR3 nucleotide sequence: TGTGCCAGCAGTTCACAGGTTGGCACAGATACGCAGTATTTT. Protein: CASSSQVGTDTQYF.

The rearrangement uses TRBV28 and TRBJ2-7; 7 bases are shared with TRBD1. The V gene's germline CDR1 is MDHEN and CDR2 SYDVKM. The trim removed 4 bases at V and 3 bases at J, leaving 3 bases unmatched. This CDR3 has 13 amino acids. CDR3 sequence reads: CASSSYRGYEQYF. In nucleotides, the CDR3 is TGTGCCAGCAGTTCTTACAGGGGCTACGAGCAGTACTTC.

The chain employs TRBV7-8 and TRBJ1-3, with D perhaps matching TRBD1 (5 bases). The germline V gene has CDR1 SGHVS and CDR2 FQNEAQ. The CDR3 sequence is 15 residues long. With 5 bases removed from V and 0 bases from J, the gap between germline ends came to 11 bases. CDR3 residues: CASSGGTSSGNTIYF. The DNA for the CDR3 is TGTGCCAGCAGCGGGGGGACGAGCTCTGGAAACACCATATATTTT. Supplemented by reference TRBV7-8 and TRBJ1-3, the full variable domain reads GAGVSQSPRYKVAKRGQDVALRCDPISGHVSLFWYQQALGQGPEFLTYFQNEAQLDKSGLPSDRFFAERPEGSVSTLKIQRTQQEDSAVYLCASSGGTSSGNTIYFGEGSWLTVV.

This chain links TRBV10-1 with TRBJ2-2; D perhaps matches TRBD2 (6 bases). This CDR3 has 17 amino acids. The germline V and J ends were trimmed by 2 bases and 6 bases, with 19 bases remaining between them. Germline-derived CDR1 and CDR2 are WNHNN and SYGVQD (reference sequence). The CDR3 DNA follows: TGCGCCAGCAGTGAGCGGATAGGCGGGGAAGGGTCCGGGGAGCTGTTTTTT. It encodes CASSERIGGEGSGELFF.

J is TRBJ2-3 and V is TRBV6-5; D possibly corresponds to TRBD2 (6 bases). In germline, CDR1 is MNHEY, CDR2 SVGAGI. The CDR3 consists of 15 residues. Trimming cost V 0 bases and J 1 base, with 8 bases left between them. CDR3 coding DNA: TGTGCCAGCAGTTACTCGGGACTGCGCACAGATACGCAGTATTTT. It codes for CASSYSGLRTDTQYF.

Notes on this clone: One end of the junction varies from germline; a read error may be responsible. The chain recombines TRBV20-1 with TRBJ1-1; D is uncertain. Looked up from germline, CDR1 is DFQATT and CDR2 is SNEGSKA (reference sequence). The CDR3 is made up of 10 amino acids. The CDR3 sequence is CSLSDTEAFF. The CDR3 region has the DNA TGTTCTCTGAGCGACACTGAAGCTTTCTTT.

This chain links TRBV9 with TRBJ1-2, with 8 positions matching TRBD1. The germline CDR1 and CDR2 sequences are SGDLS and YYNGEE. The V segment lost 3 bases and the J segment 2 bases; nucleotides outside the gene matches: 6. The CDR3 contains 15 residues. DNA for the CDR3: TGTGCCAGCAGCGCCGGGACAGGTGGGAACTATGGCTACACCTTC. It codes for CASSAGTGGNYGYTF.

The chain links TRBV6-5 to TRBJ2-5; 9 bases map to TRBD2. The CDR3 extends over 14 amino acids. The J segment lost 4 bases and the V segment lost 3 bases, leaving 3 bases of the junction unmatched. Germline-derived CDR1 and CDR2 are MNHEY and SVGAGI. CDR3 in DNA: TGTGCCAGCAGTTATGAACTAGCGGGAGAGACCCAGTACTTC. Residues: CASSYELAGETQYF.

In this sample, this clone turned up once. The chain uses TRBV19 and TRBJ2-7; possibly TRBD1 or TRBD2 for D (5 bases each). Germline CDR1 reads LNHDA; CDR2 reads SQIVND (reference sequence). This CDR3 region has 15 residues. Deletions cut 3 bases from V and 3 bases from J, with 15 bases between. In DNA form, the CDR3 reads TGTGCCAGTAGTATTTGGTTGGGACCTAGCTACGAGCAGTACTTC. Its protein is CASSIWLGPSYEQYF.

This CDR3 reads CASSFGGNLAAPTGELFF. The CDR3 nucleotides are TGTGCCAGCAGTTTCGGGGGGAATCTAGCGGCTCCCACCGGGGAGCTGTTTTTT. V gene TRBV27 combines with J gene TRBJ2-2; 7 positions match TRBD2. The V gene end was trimmed by 3 bases and the J gene end by 4 bases; junction bases not matched to a gene: 14. The CDR3 runs to 18 residues. Germline CDR1 and CDR2: MNHEY and SMNVEV (reference sequence).

This chain links TRBV18 with TRBJ1-2, with 7 positions matching TRBD1. The CDR3 has 15 amino acids. J was trimmed by 4 bases and V by 2 bases; bases with no gene match: 7. Looked up from germline, CDR1 is KGHSH and CDR2 is LQKENI. The CDR3 reads CASSPTGTVVYGYTF. Written as DNA, the CDR3 is TGTGCCAGCTCACCAACCGGGACAGTCGTCTATGGCTACACCTTC.

The chain joins TRBV6-6 to TRBJ2-1; D uncertain. The CDR3 spans 13 residues. Germline V gene lookup returns CDR1 MNHNY and CDR2 SVGAGI (reference sequence). Trimming removed 4 bases from V and 2 bases from J, with 6 bases in between. CDR3 bases: TGTGCCAGCAGTTTCCAAACCTACAATGAGCAGTTCTTC. This codes for CASSFQTYNEQFF.